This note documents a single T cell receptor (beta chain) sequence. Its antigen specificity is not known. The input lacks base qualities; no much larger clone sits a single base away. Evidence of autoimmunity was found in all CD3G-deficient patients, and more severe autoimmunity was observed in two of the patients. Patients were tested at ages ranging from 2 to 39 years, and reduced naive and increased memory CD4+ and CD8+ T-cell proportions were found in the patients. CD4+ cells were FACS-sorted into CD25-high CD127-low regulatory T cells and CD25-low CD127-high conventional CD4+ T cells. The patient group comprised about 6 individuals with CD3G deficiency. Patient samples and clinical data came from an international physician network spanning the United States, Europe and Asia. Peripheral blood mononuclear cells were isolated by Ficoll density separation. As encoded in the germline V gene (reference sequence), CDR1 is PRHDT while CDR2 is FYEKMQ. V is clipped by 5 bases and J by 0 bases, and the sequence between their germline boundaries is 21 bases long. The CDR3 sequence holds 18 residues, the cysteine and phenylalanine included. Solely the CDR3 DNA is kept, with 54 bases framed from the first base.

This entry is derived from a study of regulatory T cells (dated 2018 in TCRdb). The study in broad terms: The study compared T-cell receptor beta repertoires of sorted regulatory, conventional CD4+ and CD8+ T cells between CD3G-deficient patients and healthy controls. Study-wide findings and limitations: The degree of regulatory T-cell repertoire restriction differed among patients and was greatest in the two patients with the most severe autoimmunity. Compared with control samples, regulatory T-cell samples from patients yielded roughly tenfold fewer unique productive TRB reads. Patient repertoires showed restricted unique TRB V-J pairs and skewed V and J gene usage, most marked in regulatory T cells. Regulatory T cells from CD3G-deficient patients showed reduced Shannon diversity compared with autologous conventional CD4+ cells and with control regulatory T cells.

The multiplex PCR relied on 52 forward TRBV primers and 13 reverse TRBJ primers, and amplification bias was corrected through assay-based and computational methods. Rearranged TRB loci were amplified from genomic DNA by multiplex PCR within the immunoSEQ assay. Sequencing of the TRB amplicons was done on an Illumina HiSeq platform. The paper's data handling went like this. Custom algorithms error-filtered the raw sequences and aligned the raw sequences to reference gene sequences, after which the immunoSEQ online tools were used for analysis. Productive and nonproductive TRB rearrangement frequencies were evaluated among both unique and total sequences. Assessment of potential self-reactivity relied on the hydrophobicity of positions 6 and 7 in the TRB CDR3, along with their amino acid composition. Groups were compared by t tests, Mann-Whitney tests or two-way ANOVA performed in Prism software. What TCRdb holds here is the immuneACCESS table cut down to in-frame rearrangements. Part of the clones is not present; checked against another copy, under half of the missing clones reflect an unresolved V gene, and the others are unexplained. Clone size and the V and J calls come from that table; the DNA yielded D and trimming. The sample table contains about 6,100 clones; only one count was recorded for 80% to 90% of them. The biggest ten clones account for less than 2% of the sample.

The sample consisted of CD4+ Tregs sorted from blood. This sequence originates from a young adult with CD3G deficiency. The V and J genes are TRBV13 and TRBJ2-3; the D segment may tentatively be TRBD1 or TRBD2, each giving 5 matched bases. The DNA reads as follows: TGTGCCAGCAGCCTTGCCCCGGGACGCATTTCTAGCACAGATACGCAGTATTTT. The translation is CASSLAPGRISSTDTQYF.